Below, one T cell receptor (beta chain) is given with its context. Its target is not known. V lost 6 bases and J lost 2; bases outside the gene matches: 5. The CDR3 length is 14 residues. CDR1 is LNHDA, CDR2 SQIVND, per germline (reference sequence). This sample stems from a study of T-cell memory formation after mild COVID-19. Across the study: For the most part, TCR clusters were specific to one donor. Overall study findings and caveats: CD4+ bias marked clones expanding day 15 to 37, unlike balanced contracting clones.

5'RACE, which relied on constant-segment primers, yielded TCR alpha and TCR beta cDNA libraries carrying sample barcodes and UMIs. TCRdb re-analysed the 5' RACE reads in MiXCR, keeping a single row per CDR3 protein. The table records roughly 150,000 distinct CDR3 sequences, around 13% of them present only once. Sequencing was performed on PBMCs or a T cell subset sorted from them (not recorded which). The chain combines TRBV19 with TRBJ2-3, with 7 nucleotides matching TRBD1. This receptor was identified in a man in his late teens or twenties who had mild COVID-19 (a few samples of this study predate the infection). Cell type and time point are not known. The CDR3 DNA follows: TGTGCCAGTAGGCCACAGGGGAACACAGATACGCAGTATTTT. This sequence encodes CASRPQGNTDTQYF.